One sample yielded the 5 T cell receptor beta chains listed below, sequenced in a study of monozygotic twins with inflammatory bowel disease. TCRdb reanalyzed the 5' RACE reads and collapses them to one entry per CDR3 protein, without DNA. This sample's table reports 300,000 to 400,000 distinct CDR3 sequences. The sequenced sample consisted of blood. Every receptor here comes from a human donor with ulcerative colitis or Crohn's disease, or a healthy co-twin of an affected twin (not recorded which).

This rearrangement joins TRBV5-1 to TRBJ1-3; TCRdb's D gene call, TRBD1, goes unchecked for lack of DNA. The CDR3 spans 14 residues. In germline, CDR1 is SGHRS, CDR2 YFSETQ. CDR3 protein: CASSAGTRQPTIYF.

The CDR3 protein is CAISLLAGGPDTGELFF. The V gene is TRBV10-3, the J gene TRBJ2-2; with no DNA, the TCRdb D assignment of TRBD2 cannot be verified. Germline CDR1 and CDR2: ENHRY and SYGVKD. The CDR3 totals 17 residues.

The chain couples TRBV6-5 to TRBJ2-3. Germline V CDR1 and CDR2: MNHEY, SVGAGI. The CDR3 is 13 residues long. CDR3 region: CASSYSTTDTQYF.

This chain connects TRBV4-2 to TRBJ1-1; TCRdb names TRBD1, which stays unverified in the absence of DNA. Germline V gene lookup returns CDR1 LGHNA and CDR2 YNFKEQ. The CDR3 consists of 15 residues. The CDR3 protein is CASSQRDRASTEAFF.

The chain carries TRBV4-3 and TRBJ1-2; the TCRdb call, TRBD1, lacks DNA for checking. This CDR3 is 15 amino acids long. CDR1 and CDR2 from the germline V gene are LGHNA and YSLEER. CDR3 in amino acids: CASSQESGQVYGYTF.